This entry describes one T cell receptor beta chain. Sequencing of TCR beta, carried out with a high-throughput approach, was applied to CD8+ and CD4+ T cells from the blood. Trimming left V 2 bases short and J 6 bases short, with 17 bases between. This CDR3 has 16 residues. Germline CDR1 is SGHDT and CDR2 is YYEEEE. The data derive from a study of CD8 T cells in Susac syndrome. RNA was extracted with the RNeasy kit, and a quantity of about 0.45 to 1 ug was reverse transcribed using random hexamers. The method of amplification for TCR beta CDR3 was immunoSEQ multiplex PCR, covering 54 Vbeta and 13 Jbeta. In TCRdb, the immunoSEQ multiplex PCR reads were re-called with MiXCR into one record per CDR3 protein. The sample consists of 130,000 or so distinct CDR3 sequences, about 90% of them appearing once.

The V call is TRBV5-6, the J call TRBJ2-2; tentatively, D is TRBD1 (5 bases). Sequencing was done on a sample of CD8+ T cells from PBMCs. This clonotype originated in a human donor with multiple sclerosis. The DNA for the CDR3 is TGTGCCAGCAGCTTATTGTTCAGGGAAGTCCCCGGGGAGCTGTTTTTT. Translation: CASSLLFREVPGELFF.